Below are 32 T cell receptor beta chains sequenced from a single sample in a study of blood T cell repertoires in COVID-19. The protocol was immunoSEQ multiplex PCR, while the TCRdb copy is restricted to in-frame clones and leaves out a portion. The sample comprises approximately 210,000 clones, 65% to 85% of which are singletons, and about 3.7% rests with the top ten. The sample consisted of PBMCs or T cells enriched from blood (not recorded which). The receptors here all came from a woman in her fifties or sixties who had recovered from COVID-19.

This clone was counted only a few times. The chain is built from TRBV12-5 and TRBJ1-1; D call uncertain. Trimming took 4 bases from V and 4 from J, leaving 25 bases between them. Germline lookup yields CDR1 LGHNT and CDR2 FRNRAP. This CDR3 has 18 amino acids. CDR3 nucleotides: TGTGCTAGTGGTTCCAACACCCCGATGAGCGGGGAGGTCACTGAAGCTTTCTTT. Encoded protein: CASGSNTPMSGEVTEAFF. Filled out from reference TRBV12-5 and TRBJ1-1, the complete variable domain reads DARVTQTPRHKVTEMGQEVTMRCQPILGHNTVFWYRQTMMQGLELLAYFRNRAPLDDSGMPKDRFSAEMPDATLATLKIQPSEPRDSAVYFCASGSNTPMSGEVTEAFFGQGTRLTVV.

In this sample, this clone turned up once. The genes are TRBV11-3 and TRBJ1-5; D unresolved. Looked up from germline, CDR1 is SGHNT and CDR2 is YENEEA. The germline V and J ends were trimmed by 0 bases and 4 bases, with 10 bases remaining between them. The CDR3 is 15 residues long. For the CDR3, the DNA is TGTGCCAGCAGCTTAGAGTGGCCAGATAATCAGCCCCAGCATTTT. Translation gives CASSLEWPDNQPQHF.

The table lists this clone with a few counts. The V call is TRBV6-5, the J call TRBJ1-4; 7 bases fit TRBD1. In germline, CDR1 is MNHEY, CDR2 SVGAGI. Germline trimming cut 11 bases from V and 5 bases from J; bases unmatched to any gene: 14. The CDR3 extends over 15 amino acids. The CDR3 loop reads CAGAGIGTENEKLFF. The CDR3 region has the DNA TGTGCCGGGGCCGGGATTGGGACAGAGAATGAAAAACTGTTTTTT.

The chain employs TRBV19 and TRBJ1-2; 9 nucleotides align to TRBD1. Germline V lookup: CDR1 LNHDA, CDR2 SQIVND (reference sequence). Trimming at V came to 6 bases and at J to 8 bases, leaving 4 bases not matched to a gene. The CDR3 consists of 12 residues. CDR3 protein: CASRGQGRGYTF. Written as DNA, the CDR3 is TGTGCCAGTAGGGGACAGGGACGAGGCTACACCTTC. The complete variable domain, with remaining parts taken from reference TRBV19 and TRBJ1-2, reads DGGITQSPKYLFRKEGQNVTLSCEQNLNHDAMYWYRQDPGQGLRLIYYSQIVNDFQKGDIAEGYSVSREKKESFPLTVTSAQKNPTAFYLCASRGQGRGYTFGSGTRLTVV.

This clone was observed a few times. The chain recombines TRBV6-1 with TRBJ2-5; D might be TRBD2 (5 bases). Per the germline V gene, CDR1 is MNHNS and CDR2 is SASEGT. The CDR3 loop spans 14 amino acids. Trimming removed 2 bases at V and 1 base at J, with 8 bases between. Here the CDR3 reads CASSEWLAQETQYF. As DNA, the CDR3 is TGTGCCAGCAGTGAATGGCTAGCCCAAGAGACCCAGTACTTC.

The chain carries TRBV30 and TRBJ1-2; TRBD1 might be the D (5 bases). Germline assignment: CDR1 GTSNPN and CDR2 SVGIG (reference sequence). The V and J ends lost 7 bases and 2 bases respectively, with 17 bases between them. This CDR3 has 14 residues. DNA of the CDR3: TGTGCCTTCGACCTCGGGGGGTCCAACTATGGCTACACCTTC. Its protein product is CAFDLGGSNYGYTF.

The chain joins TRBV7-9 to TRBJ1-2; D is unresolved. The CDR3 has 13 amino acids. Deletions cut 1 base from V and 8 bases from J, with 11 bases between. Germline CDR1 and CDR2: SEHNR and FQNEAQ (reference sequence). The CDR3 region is CASSLDRRWGYTF. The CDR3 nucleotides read TGTGCCAGCAGCTTAGATAGGCGGTGGGGCTACACCTTC. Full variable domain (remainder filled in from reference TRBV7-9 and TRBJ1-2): DTGVSQNPRHKITKRGQNVTFRCDPISEHNRLYWYRQTLGQGPEFLTYFQNEAQLEKSRLLSDRFSAERPKGSFSTLEIQRTEQGDSAMYLCASSLDRRWGYTFGSGTRLTVV.

The CDR3: CASSPPNGGYTF. CDR3 nucleotide sequence: TGTGCCAGCAGCCCACCCAACGGGGGCTACACCTTC. The gene calls are TRBV6-2 or TRBV6-3 and TRBJ1-2; no definite D call. The V end was cut by 6 bases, the J end by 8 bases, with 13 bases between. Germline CDR1 MNHEY, CDR2 SVGEGT. CDR3 size: 12 residues.

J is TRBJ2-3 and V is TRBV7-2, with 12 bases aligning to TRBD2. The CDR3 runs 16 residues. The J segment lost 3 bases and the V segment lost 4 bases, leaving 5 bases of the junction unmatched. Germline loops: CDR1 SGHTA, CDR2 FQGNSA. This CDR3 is CASSSRLAGVTDTQYF. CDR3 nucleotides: TGTGCCAGCAGCTCAAGACTAGCGGGGGTGACAGATACGCAGTATTTT.

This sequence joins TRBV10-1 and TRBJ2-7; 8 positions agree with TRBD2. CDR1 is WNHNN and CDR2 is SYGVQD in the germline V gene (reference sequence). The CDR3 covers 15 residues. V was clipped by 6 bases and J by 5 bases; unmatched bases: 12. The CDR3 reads CASSPTLGLGDEQYF. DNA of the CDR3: TGCGCCAGCAGCCCGACCCTGGGACTAGGAGACGAGCAGTACTTC.

The CDR3 DNA reads as TGCAGCGTTACAGGTAACCTCTTATCAGCTTTCTTT. Amino acids: CSVTGNLLSAFF. The chain is built from TRBV29-1 and TRBJ1-1; tentatively, D is TRBD1 (5 bases). The germline V and J ends were trimmed by 5 bases and 10 bases, with 17 bases remaining between them. Germline CDR1 is SQVTM and CDR2 is ANQGSEA. The CDR3 spans 12 residues.

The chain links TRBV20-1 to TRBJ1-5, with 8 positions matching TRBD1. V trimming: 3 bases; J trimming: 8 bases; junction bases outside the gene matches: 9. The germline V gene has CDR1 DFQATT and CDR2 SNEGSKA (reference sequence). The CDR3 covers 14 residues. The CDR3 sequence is CSASKDQGQEPQHF. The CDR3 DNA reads TGCAGTGCTAGTAAGGACCAGGGACAGGAGCCCCAGCATTTT.

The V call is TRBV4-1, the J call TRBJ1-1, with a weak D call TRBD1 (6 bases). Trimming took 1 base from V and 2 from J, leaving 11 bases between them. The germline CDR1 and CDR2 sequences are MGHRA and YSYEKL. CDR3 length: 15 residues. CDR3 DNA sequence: TGCGCCAGCAGCCAAGGGCGGGGGCGAAACACTGAAGCTTTCTTT. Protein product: CASSQGRGRNTEAFF.

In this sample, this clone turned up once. In nucleotides, the CDR3 is TGTGCCAGCAGCCGGGACAGCGGGTTTGAAAAACTGTTTTTT. Protein: CASSRDSGFEKLFF. The V and J genes are TRBV5-4 and TRBJ1-4; 7 positions agree with TRBD1. CDR3 length: 14 residues. CDR1 and CDR2 from the germline V gene are SGHNT and YYREEE (reference sequence). The junction had 7 bases not matched to a gene; V was cut back by 4 bases and J by 7 bases.

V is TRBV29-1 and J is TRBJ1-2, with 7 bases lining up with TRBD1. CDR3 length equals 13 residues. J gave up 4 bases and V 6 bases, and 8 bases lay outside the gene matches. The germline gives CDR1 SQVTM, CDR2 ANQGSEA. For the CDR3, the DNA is TGCAGCGTCGTGGGACAGCGACTCTATGGCTACACCTTC. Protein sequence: CSVVGQRLYGYTF.

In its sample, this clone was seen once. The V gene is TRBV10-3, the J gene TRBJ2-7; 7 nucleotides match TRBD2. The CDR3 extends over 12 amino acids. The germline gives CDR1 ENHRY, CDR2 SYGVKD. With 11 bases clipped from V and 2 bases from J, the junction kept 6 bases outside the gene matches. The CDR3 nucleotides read TGTGCCTCAAGGAGCGGGACCTACGAGCAGTACTTC. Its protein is CASRSGTYEQYF.

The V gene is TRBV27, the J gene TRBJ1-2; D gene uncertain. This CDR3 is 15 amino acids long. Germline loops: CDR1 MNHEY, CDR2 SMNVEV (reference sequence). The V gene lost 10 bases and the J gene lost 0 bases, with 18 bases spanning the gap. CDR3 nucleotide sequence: TGTGCCACCCGCCCCGGGGTGGTACCTAACTATGGCTACACCTTC. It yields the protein CATRPGVVPNYGYTF.

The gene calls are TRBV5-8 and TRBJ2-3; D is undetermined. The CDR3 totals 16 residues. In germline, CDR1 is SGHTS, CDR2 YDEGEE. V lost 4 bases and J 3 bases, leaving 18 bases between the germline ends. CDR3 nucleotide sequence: TGTGCCAGCAGCCTATCTCCGGGTTCGAGGACAGATACGCAGTATTTT. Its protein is CASSLSPGSRTDTQYF.

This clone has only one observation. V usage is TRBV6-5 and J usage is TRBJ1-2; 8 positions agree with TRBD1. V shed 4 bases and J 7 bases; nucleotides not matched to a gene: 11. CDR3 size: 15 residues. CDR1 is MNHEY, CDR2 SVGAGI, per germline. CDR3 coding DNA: TGTGCCAGCAGTTCCGTGGGACAGGAGGTCCCTGGCTACACCTTC. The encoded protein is CASSSVGQEVPGYTF.

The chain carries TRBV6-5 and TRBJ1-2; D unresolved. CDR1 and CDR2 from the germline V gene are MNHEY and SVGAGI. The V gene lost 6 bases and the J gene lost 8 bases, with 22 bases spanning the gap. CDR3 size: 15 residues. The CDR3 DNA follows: TGTGCCAGCAGGTCCGGGAAGGTCCTCTTCTTAGGCTACACCTTC. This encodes CASRSGKVLFLGYTF.

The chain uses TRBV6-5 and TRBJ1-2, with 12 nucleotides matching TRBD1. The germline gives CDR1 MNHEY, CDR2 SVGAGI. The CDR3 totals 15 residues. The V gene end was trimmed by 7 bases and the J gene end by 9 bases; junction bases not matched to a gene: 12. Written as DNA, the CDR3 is TGTGCCAGCACACGCAAAGGGACAGGGGGCAGTCGCTACACCTTC. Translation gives CASTRKGTGGSRYTF.

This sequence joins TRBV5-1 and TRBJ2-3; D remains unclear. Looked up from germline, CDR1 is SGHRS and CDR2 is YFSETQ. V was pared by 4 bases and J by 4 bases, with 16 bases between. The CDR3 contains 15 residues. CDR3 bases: TGCGCCAGCAGCGCCAGCAGTGAGGTGGCAGATACGCAGTATTTT. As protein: CASSASSEVADTQYF.

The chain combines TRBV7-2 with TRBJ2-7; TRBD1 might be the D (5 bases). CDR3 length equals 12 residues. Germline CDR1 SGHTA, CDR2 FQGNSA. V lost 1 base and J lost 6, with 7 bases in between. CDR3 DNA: TGTGCCAGCAGCTTAGGAAGGGGCGAGCAGTACTTC. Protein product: CASSLGRGEQYF.

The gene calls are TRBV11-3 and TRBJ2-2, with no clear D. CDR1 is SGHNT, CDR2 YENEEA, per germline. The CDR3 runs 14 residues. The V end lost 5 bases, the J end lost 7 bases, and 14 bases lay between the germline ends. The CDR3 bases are TGTGCCAGCAGCGCACGCTCGTCCGGCGGGGAGCTGTTTTTT. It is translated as CASSARSSGGELFF.

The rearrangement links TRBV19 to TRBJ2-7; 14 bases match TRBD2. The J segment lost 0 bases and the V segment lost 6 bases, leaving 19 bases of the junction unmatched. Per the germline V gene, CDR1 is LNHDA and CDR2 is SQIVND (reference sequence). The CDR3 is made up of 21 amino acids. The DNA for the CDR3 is TGTGCCAGTAGCCCATTTCCCACGGGACTAGCGGGAGAGGAGGACTCCTACGAGCAGTACTTC. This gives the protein CASSPFPTGLAGEEDSYEQYF.

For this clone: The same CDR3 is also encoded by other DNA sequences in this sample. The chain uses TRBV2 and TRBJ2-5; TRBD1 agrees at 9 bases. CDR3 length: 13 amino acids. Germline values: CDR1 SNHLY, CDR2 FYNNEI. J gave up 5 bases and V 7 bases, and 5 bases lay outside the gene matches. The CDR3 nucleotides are TGTGCCAGCACCCGGGACAGGGAGGAGACCCAGTACTTC. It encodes CASTRDREETQYF. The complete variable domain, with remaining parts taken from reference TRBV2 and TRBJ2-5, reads EPEVTQTPSHQVTQMGQEVILRCVPISNHLYFYWYRQILGQKVEFLVSFYNNEISEKSEIFDDQFSVERPDGSNFTLKIRSTKLEDSAMYFCASTRDREETQYFGPGTRLLVL.

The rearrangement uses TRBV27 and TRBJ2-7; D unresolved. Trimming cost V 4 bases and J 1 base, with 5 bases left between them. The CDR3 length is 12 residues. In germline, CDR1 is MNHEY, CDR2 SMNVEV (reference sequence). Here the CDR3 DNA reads TGTGCCAGCAGTTCCCTATCCTACGAGCAGTACTTC. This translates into CASSSLSYEQYF.

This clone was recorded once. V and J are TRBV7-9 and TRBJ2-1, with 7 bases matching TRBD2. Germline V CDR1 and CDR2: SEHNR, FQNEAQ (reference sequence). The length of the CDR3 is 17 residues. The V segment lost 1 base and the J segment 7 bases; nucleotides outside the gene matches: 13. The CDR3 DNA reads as TGTGCCAGCAGCTTAGGTGTTCCGGCAGGGAGGGTGAATGAGCAGTTCTTC. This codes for CASSLGVPAGRVNEQFF.

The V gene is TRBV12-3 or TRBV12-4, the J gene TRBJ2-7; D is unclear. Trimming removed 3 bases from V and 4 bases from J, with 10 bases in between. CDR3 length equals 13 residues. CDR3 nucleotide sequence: TGTGCCAGCAGTTTCAACCCCTATTACGAGCAGTACTTC. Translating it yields CASSFNPYYEQYF.

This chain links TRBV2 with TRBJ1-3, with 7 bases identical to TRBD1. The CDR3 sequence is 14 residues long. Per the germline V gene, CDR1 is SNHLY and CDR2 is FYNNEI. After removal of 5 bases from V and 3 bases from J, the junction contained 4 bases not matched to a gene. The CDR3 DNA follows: TGTGCCAGCAGTTATACAGGGGATGGAAACACCATATATTTT. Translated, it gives CASSYTGDGNTIYF.

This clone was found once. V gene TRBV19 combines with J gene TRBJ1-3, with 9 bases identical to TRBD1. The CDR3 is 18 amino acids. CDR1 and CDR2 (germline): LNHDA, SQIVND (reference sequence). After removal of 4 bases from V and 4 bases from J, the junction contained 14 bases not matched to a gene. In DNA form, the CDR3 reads TGTGCCAGTAGTACTCGGACTACCGGGACAGGGCGAGGAAACACCATATATTTT. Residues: CASSTRTTGTGRGNTIYF.

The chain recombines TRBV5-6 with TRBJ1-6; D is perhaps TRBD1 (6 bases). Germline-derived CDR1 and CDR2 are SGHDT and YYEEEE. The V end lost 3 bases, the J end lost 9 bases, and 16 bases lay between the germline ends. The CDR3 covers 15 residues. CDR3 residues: CASSWGGAVRSPLHF. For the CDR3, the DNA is TGTGCCAGCAGCTGGGGGGGGGCCGTGCGTTCACCCCTCCACTTT.